There are a few counts of the clone carrying this T cell receptor beta chain. Its antigen is not identified. This entry comes from a study of OX40 agonist ivuxolimab in advanced cancers. Study as a whole: Three patients had partial responses: one hepatocellular carcinoma, two cutaneous melanoma. Study-wide results and limits: Among the lowest peripheral clonal expansion occurred in 0.1-3.0 mg/kg partial responders.

The V and J ends lost 6 bases and 1 base respectively, with 12 bases between them. The CDR3 is 15 residues long. Looked up from germline, CDR1 is MGHRA and CDR2 is YSYEKL. Sequenced by immunoSEQ multiplex PCR; TCRdb stores in-frame clones only, minus some. The top ten hold around 13% of the sample, which has around 41,000 clones, about 88% seen once. The sequencing here drew on CD4+ or CD8+ T cells sorted from blood, taken in a trial of the OX40 agonist ivuxolimab. J is TRBJ1-4 and V is TRBV4-1; no clear D gene. The receptor was isolated from an adult with an advanced solid tumor such as melanoma, head and neck, liver or kidney cancer. The CDR3 spells CASSHLLETNEKLFF. DNA of the CDR3: TGCGCCAGCAGTCACCTCCTAGAAACTAATGAAAAACTGTTTTTT.